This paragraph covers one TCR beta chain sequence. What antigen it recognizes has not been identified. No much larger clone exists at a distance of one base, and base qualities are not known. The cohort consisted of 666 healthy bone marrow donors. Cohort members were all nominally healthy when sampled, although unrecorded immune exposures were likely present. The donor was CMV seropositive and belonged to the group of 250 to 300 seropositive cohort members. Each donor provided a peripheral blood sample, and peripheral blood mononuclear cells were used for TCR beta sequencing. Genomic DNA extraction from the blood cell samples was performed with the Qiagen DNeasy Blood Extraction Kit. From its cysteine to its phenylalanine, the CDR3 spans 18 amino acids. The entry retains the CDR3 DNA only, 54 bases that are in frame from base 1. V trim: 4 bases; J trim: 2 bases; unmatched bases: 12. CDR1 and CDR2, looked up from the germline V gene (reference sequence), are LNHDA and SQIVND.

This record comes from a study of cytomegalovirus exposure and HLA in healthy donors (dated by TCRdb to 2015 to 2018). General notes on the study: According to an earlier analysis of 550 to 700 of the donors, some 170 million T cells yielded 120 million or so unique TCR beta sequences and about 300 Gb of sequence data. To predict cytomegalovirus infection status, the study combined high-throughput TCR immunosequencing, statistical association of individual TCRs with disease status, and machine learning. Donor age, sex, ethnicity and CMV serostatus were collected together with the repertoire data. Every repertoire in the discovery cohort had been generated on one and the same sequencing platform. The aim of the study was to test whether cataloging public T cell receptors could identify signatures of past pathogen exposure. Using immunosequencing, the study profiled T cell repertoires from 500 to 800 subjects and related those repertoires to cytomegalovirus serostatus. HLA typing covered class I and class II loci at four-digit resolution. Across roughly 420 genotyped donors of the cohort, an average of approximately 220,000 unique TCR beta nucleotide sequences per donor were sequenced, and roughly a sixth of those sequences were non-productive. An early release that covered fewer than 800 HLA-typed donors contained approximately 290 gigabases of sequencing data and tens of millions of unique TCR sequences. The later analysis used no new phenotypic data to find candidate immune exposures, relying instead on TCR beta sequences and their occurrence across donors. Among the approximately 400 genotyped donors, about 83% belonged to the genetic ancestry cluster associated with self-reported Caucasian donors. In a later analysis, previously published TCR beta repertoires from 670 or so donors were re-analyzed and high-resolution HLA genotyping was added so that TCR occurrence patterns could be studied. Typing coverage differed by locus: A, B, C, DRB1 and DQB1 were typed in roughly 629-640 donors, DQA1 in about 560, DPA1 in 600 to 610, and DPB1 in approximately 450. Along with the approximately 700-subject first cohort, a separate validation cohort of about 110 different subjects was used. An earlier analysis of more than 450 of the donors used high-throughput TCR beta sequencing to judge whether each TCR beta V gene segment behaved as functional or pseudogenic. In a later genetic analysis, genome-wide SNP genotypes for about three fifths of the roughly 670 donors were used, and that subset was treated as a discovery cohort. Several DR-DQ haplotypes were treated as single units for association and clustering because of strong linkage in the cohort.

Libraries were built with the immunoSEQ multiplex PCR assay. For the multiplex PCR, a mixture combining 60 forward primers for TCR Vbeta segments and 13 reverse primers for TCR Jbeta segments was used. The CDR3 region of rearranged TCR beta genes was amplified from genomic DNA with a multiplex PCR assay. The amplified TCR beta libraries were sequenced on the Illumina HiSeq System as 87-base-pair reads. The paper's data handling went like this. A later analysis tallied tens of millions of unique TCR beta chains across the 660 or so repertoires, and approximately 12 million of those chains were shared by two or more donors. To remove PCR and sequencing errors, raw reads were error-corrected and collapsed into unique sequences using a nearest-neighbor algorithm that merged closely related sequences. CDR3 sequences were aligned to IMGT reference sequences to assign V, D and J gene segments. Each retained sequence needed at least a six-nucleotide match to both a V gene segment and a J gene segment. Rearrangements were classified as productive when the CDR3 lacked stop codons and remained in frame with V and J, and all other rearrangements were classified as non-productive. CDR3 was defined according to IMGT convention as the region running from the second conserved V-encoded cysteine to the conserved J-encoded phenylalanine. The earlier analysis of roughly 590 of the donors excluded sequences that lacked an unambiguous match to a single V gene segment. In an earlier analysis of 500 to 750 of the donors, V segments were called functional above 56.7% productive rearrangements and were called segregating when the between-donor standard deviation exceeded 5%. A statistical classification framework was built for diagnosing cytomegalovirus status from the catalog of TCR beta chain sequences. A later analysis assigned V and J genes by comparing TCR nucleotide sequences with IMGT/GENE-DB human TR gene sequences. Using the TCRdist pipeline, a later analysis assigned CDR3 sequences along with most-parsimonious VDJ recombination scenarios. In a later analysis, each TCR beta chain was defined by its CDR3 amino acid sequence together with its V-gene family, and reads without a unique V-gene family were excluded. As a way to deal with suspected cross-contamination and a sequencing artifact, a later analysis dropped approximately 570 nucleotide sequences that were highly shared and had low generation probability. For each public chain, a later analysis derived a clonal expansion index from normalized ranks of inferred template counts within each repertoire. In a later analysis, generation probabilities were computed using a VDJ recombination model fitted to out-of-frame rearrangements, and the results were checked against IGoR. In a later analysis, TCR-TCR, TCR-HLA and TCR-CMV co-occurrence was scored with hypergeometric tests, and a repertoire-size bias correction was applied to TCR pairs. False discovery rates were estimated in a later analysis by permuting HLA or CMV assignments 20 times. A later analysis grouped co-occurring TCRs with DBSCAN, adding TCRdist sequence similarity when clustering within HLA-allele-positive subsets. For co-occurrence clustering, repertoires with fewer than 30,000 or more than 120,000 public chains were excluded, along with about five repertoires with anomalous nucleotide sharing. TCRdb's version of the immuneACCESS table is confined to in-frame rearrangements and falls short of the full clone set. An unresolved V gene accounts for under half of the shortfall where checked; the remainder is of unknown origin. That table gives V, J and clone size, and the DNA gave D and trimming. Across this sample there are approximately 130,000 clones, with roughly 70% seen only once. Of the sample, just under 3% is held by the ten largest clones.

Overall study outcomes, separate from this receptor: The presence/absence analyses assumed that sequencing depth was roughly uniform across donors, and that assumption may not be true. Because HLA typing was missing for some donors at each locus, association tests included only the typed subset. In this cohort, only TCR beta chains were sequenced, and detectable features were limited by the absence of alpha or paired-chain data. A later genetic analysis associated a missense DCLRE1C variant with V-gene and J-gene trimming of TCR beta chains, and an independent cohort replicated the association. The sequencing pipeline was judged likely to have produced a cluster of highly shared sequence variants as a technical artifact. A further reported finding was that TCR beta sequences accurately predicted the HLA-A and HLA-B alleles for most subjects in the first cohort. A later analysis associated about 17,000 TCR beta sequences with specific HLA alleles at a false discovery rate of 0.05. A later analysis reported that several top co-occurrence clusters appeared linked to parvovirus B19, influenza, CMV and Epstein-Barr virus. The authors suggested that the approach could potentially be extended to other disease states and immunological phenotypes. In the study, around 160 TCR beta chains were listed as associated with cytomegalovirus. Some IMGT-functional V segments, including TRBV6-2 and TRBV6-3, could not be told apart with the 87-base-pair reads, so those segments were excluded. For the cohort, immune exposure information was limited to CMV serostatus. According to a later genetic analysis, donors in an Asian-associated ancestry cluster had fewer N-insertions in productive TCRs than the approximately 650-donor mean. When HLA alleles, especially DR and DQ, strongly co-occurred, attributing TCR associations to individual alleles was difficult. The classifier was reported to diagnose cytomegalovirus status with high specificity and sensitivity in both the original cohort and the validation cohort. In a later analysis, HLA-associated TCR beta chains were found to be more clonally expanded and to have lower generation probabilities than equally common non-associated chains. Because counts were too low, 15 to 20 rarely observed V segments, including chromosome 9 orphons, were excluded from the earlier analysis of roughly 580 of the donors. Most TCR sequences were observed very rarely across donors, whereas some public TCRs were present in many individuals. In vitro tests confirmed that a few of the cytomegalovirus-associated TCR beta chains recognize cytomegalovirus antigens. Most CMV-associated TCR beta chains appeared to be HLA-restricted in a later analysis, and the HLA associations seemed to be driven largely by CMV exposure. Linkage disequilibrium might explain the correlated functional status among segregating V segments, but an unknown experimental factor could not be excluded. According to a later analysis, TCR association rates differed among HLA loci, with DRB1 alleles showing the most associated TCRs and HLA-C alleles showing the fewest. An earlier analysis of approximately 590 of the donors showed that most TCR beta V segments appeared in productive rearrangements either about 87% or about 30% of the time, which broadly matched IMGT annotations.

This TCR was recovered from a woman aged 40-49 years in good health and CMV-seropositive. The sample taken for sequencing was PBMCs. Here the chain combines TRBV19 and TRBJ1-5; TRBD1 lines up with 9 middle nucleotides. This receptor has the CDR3 CASSKRVDWTGGNQPQHF. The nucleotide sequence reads TGTGCCAGTAGTAAGCGAGTTGATTGGACAGGGGGCAATCAGCCCCAGCATTTT. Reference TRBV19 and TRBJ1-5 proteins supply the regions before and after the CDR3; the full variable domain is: DGGITQSPKYLFRKEGQNVTLSCEQNLNHDAMYWYRQDPGQGLRLIYYSQIVNDFQKGDIAEGYSVSREKKESFPLTVTSAQKNPTAFYLCASSKRVDWTGGNQPQHFGDGTRLSIL.